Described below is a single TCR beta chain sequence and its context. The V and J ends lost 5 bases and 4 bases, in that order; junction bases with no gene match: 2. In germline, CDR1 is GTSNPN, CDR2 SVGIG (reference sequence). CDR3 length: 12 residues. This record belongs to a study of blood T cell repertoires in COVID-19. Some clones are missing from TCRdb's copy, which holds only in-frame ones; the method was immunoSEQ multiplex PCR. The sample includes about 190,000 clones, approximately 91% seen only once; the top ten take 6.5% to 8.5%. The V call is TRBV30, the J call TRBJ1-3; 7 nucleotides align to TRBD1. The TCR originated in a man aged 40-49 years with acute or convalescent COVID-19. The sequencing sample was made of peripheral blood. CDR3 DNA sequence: TGTGCCTGGGACAGGGCGGGAAACACCATATATTTT. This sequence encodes CAWDRAGNTIYF.